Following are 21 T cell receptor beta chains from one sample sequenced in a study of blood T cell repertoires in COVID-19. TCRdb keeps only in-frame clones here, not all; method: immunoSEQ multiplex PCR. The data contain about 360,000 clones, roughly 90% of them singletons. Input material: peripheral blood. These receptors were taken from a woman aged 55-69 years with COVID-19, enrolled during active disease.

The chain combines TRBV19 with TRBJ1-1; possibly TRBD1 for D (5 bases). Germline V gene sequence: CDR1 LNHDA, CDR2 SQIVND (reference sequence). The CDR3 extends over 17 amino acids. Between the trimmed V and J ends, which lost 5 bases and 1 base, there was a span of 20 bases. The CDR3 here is CASSPFWPGLTNTEAFF. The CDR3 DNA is TGTGCCAGTAGTCCCTTTTGGCCGGGACTCACGAACACTGAAGCTTTCTTT.

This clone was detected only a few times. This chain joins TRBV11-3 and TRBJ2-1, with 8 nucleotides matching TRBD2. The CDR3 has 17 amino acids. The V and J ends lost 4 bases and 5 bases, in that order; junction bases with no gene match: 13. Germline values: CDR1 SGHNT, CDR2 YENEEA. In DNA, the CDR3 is TGTGCCAGCAGCTCCGCTGACAGCGGGGGTGGGAACAATGAGCAGTTCTTC. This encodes CASSSADSGGGNNEQFF.

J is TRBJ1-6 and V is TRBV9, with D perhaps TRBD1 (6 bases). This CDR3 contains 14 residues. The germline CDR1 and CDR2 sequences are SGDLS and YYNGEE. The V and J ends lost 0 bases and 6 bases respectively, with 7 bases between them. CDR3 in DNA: TGTGCCAGCAGCGTAGGAGGGGGTAATTCACCCCTCCACTTT. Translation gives CASSVGGGNSPLHF.

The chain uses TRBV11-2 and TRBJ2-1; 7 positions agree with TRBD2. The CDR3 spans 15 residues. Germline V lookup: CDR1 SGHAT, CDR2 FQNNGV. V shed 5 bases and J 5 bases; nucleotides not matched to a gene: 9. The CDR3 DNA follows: TGTGCCAGCAGCGCCCGACTAGCCACTAACAATGAGCAGTTCTTC. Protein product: CASSARLATNNEQFF.

The CDR3 DNA sequence: TGTGCCAGCAGCTTCAGGGGGCTGGGAGGAAACACCATATATTTT. This sequence encodes CASSFRGLGGNTIYF. The chain links TRBV5-4 to TRBJ1-3; 8 bases fit TRBD1. After removal of 2 bases from V and 4 bases from J, the junction contained 5 bases not matched to a gene. The CDR3 extends over 15 amino acids. CDR1 SGHNT and CDR2 YYREEE come from the germline V gene (reference sequence). The variable domain in full, with the rest retrieved from reference TRBV5-4 and TRBJ1-3, is ETGVTQSPTHLIKTRGQQVTLRCSSQSGHNTVSWYQQALGQGPQFIFQYYREEENGRGNFPPRFSGLQFPNYSSELNVNALELDDSALYLCASSFRGLGGNTIYFGEGSWLTVV.

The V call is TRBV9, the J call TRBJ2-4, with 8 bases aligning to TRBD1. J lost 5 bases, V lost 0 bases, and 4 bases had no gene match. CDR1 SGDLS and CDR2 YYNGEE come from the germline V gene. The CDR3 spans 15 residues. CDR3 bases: TGTGCCAGCAGCGTAGGAGGACAGGGAGAAAACATTCAGTACTTC. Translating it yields CASSVGGQGENIQYF.

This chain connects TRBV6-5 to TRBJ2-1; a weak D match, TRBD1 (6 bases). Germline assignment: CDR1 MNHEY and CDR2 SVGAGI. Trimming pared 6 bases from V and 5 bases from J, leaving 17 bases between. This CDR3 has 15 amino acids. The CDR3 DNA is TGTGCCAGCAGATATTTTATGAGGGGGAACAATGAGCAGTTCTTC. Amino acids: CASRYFMRGNNEQFF.

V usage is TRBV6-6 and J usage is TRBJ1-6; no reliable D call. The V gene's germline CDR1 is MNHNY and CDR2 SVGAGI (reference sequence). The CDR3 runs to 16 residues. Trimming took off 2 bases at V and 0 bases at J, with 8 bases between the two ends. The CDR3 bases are TGTGCCAGCAGTTACGGCGGGAACTCCTATAATTCACCCCTCCACTTT. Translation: CASSYGGNSYNSPLHF.

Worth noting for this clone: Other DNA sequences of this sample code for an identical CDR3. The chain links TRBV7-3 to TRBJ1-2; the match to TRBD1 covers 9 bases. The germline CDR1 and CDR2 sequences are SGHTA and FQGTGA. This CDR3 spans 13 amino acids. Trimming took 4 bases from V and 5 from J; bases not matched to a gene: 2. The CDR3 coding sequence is TGTGCCAGCAGCTCCGGACAGGGGTATGGCTACACCTTC. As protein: CASSSGQGYGYTF.

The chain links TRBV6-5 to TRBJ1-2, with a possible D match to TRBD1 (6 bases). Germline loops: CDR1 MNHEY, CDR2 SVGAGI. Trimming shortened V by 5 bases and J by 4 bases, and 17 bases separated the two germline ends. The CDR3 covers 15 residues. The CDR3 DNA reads TGTGCCAGCAGTCCACGCCAGGGGCGCGTCTATGGCTACACCTTC. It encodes CASSPRQGRVYGYTF.

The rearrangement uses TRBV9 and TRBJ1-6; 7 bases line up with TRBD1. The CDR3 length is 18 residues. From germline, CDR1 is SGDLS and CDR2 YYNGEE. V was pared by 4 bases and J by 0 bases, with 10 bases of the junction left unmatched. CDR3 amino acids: CASSQGQSFSSYNSPLHF. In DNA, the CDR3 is TGTGCCAGCAGCCAGGGACAGAGTTTCAGCTCCTATAATTCACCCCTCCACTTT.

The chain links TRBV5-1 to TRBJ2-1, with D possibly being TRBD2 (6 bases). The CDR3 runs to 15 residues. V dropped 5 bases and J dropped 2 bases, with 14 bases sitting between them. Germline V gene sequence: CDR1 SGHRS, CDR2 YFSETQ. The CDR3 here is CASRPGTETYNEQFF. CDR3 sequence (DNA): TGCGCCAGCAGACCGGGGACTGAGACCTACAATGAGCAGTTCTTC.

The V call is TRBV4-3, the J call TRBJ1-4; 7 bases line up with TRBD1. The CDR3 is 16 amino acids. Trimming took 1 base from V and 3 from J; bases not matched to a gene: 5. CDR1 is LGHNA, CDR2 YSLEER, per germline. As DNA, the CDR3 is TGCGCCAGCAGCCAAGTCAGGGGGTTGCCTAATGAAAAACTGTTTTTT. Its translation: CASSQVRGLPNEKLFF.

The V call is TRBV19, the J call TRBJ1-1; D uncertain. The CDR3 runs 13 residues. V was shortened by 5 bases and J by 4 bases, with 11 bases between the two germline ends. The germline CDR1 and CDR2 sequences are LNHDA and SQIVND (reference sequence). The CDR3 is CASSVGEGTEAFF. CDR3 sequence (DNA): TGTGCCAGTAGTGTTGGGGAGGGCACTGAAGCTTTCTTT.

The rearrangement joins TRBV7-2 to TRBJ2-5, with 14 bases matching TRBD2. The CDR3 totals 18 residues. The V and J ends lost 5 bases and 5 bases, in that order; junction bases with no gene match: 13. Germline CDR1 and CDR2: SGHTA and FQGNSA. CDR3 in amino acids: CASSPGTSGGRRLETQYF. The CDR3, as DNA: TGTGCCAGCAGCCCCGGGACTAGCGGGGGACGCCGGTTGGAGACCCAGTACTTC. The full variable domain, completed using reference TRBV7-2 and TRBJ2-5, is GAGVSQSPSNKVTEKGKDVELRCDPISGHTALYWYRQSLGQGLEFLIYFQGNSAPDKSGLPSDRFSAERTGGSVSTLTIQRTQQEDSAVYLCASSPGTSGGRRLETQYFGPGTRLLVL.

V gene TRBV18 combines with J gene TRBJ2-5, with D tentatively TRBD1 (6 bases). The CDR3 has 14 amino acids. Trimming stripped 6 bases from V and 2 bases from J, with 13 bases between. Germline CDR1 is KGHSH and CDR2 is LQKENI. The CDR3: CASSGQGTQETQYF. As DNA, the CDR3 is TGTGCCAGCTCGGGGCAGGGGACACAAGAGACCCAGTACTTC.

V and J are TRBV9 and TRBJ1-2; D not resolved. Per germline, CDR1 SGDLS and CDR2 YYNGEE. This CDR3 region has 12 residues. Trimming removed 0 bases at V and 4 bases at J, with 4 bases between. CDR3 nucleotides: TGTGCCAGCAGCGTAGTGGCCTATGGCTACACCTTC. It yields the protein CASSVVAYGYTF.

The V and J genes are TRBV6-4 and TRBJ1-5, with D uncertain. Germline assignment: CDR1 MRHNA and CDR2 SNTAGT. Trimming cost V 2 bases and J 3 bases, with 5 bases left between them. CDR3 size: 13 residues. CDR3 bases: TGTGCCAGCAGTGACCGTCCCAATCAGCCCCAGCATTTT. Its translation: CASSDRPNQPQHF.

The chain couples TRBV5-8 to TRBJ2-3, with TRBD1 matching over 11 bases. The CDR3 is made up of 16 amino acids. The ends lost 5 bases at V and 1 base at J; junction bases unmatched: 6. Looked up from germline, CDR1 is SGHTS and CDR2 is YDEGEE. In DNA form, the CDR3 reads TGTGCCAGCAGTTCCGGGACAGGGGGTCGCACAGATACGCAGTATTTT. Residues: CASSSGTGGRTDTQYF. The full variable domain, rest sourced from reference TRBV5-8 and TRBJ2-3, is EAGVTQSPTHLIKTRGQQATLRCSPISGHTSVYWYQQALGLGLQFLLWYDEGEERNRGNFPPRFSGRQFPNYSSELNVNALELEDSALYLCASSSGTGGRTDTQYFGPGTRLTVL.

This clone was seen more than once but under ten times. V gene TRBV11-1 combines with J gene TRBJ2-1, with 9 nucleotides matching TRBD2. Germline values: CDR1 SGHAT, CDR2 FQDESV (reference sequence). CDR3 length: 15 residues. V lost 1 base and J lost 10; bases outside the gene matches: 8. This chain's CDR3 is CASSLVGGGAGEQFF. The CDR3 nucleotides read TGTGCCAGCAGCTTAGTCGGCGGGGGGGCCGGGGAGCAGTTCTTC.

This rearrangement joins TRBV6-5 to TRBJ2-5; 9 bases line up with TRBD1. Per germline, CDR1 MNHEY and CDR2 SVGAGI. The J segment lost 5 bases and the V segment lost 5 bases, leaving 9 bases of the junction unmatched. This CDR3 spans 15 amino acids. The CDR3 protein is CASSPLSGQGETQYF. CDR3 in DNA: TGTGCCAGCAGTCCCCTGTCGGGACAGGGCGAGACCCAGTACTTC.